Following are 7 T cell receptor beta chains from one sample sequenced in a study of blood T cells in healthy people across ages. Together with a sample-barcoded 5' primer, a J-beta primer mix was included in a second PCR lasting about 7 to 11 cycles. One entry per CDR3 protein, called by TCRdb with MiXCR from the 5' RACE reads. The sample has about 680,000 distinct CDR3 sequences; over 45% are singletons. The sequenced sample was blood. These receptor sequences come from a woman in her sixties in good health.

This clonotype appeared a few times. V usage is TRBV25-1 and J usage is TRBJ2-5; a weak D match, TRBD1 (6 bases). Looked up from germline, CDR1 is MGHDK and CDR2 is SYGVNS. Trimming removed 4 bases from V and 5 bases from J, with 20 bases in between. The CDR3 is 16 amino acids. The CDR3 reads CASSGTQTGRAETQYF. The CDR3 region has the DNA TGTGCCAGCAGTGGAACCCAGACAGGCCGGGCTGAGACCCAGTACTTC.

This chain connects TRBV7-3 to TRBJ2-7; 10 positions agree with TRBD2. This CDR3 is built from 18 residues. Germline values: CDR1 SGHTA, CDR2 FQGTGA. The junction had 10 bases not matched to a gene; V was cut back by 2 bases and J by 0 bases. The CDR3 protein is CASSLPAPGLAASYEQYF. For the CDR3, the DNA is TGTGCCAGCAGCTTACCGGCCCCCGGACTAGCGGCCTCCTACGAGCAGTACTTC.

This clonotype was observed at least ten times. V and J are TRBV20-1 and TRBJ2-7, with D tentatively TRBD1 (7 bases). V was cut by 5 bases and J by 0 bases, with 17 bases left in between. This CDR3 contains 15 residues. Germline V gene sequence: CDR1 DFQATT, CDR2 SNEGSKA (reference sequence). The CDR3 nucleotides read TGCAGTGCTCGCCTAGGGGGCGGGGACTCCTACGAGCAGTACTTC. It translates to CSARLGGGDSYEQYF.

This clonotype has a single count. The chain uses TRBV3-1 and TRBJ2-1; D is undetermined. The CDR3 runs 12 residues. Trimming took off 4 bases at V and 4 bases at J, with 5 bases between the two ends. CDR1 is LGHDT, CDR2 YNNKEL, per germline (reference sequence). In nucleotides, the CDR3 is TGTGCCAGCAGCCTCTGGTACAATGAGCAGTTCTTC. Translation: CASSLWYNEQFF.

The J gene is TRBJ1-4, the V gene TRBV6-5, with TRBD1 identical over 8 bases. CDR3 length equals 15 residues. Losses at the gene ends were 6 bases for V and 2 bases for J; bases not matched to a gene: 5. Germline-derived CDR1 and CDR2 are MNHEY and SVGAGI. CDR3 sequence: CASRPQGGTNEKLFF. The CDR3 DNA reads as TGTGCCAGCAGGCCACAGGGGGGGACTAATGAAAAACTGTTTTTT.

This clonotype appeared a single time. V gene TRBV12-3 or TRBV12-4 combines with J gene TRBJ1-1, with D uncertain. Trimming left V 4 bases short and J 4 bases short, with 4 bases between. The CDR3 has 11 residues. The CDR3, as DNA: TGTGCCAGCAGTTCGGCCACTGAAGCTTTCTTT. Protein product: CASSSATEAFF.

The table lists this clonotype with many counts. This sequence joins TRBV3-1 and TRBJ2-3, with TRBD1 matching over 9 bases. Trimming removed 4 bases from V and 10 bases from J; junction bases left unmatched: 6. This CDR3 has 13 residues. The germline CDR1 and CDR2 sequences are LGHDT and YNNKEL (reference sequence). The CDR3 DNA reads TGTGCCAGCAGCCGAACCACAGGGGGCGCGCAGTATTTT. This gives the protein CASSRTTGGAQYF.